The clone carrying this TCR beta chain was detected ten times or more. The antigen remains undetermined. Between the trimmed V and J ends, which lost 1 base and 3 bases, there was a span of 3 bases. The CDR3 sequence is 12 residues long. The data belong to a study of T cell repertoires in cytomegalovirus infection. Looking at the study overall: Both CMV infection and a matching HLA type were indicated by public TCR beta signatures.

Whole-study results and caveats: HLA-C-restricted, CMV-specific TCR beta clonotypes were dominant ex vivo. People with CMV and the relevant HLA were identified by cumulative public TCR beta family frequency.

TCRdb analysed the reads with MiXCR anew, one entry per CDR3 protein. The sample records roughly 100,000 distinct CDR3 sequences, 15% to 20% being singletons. The V and J genes are TRBV12-3 or TRBV12-4 and TRBJ1-1; no clear D. The sample consisted of PBMCs. This receptor was identified in a human donor in good health (CMV status not recorded). Some clones in this sample may be carry-over from other donors' samples. CDR3 region: CASSLGYTEAFF. Here the CDR3 DNA reads TGTGCCAGCAGTTTAGGGTACACTGAAGCTTTCTTT.